Listed below are T cell receptor beta chains from one sample, sequenced in a study of shared clonotypes between healthy human individuals. Repertoires were generated with immunoSEQ multiplex PCR, while TCRdb's copy carries only in-frame clones and drops some. Here the sample spans about 1 million clones, about 70% being singletons. The sample consisted of memory CD4+ T cells sorted from blood. These receptors originate from a young man in good health. CDR3s leave out the opening cysteine and the closing phenylalanine or tryptophan.

V gene	J gene	CDR3 length	CDR3 protein
TRBV18	TRBJ2-1	13	ASSPGARSYNEQF
TRBV18	TRBJ2-7	13	ASSPSGTLGYEQY
TRBV4-1	TRBJ1-6	12	ASSQDRASSPLH
TRBV5-1	TRBJ2-7	13	ASSLTTGLTSEQY
TRBV5-1	TRBJ2-5	14	ASSLAGLAGQETQY
TRBV5-1	TRBJ2-5	12	ASSLDSRGETQY
TRBV2	TRBJ2-1	13	ASGRGGTGDNEQF
TRBV6-6	TRBJ1-1	11	ASSYFDAGGAF
TRBV20-1	TRBJ2-7	9	SARGDTEQY
TRBV9	TRBJ2-2	16	ASSVGPPSRVGAGELF
TRBV5-4	TRBJ2-3	12	ATERDTRTDTQY
TRBV20-1	TRBJ2-7	9	SARVTDEQY
TRBV5-1	TRBJ2-2	13	ASSLDPGSTGELF
TRBV7-3	TRBJ2-1	13	ASSSGLAGYNEQF
TRBV2	TRBJ2-2	12	ASSVLVATGELF
TRBV7-9	TRBJ1-2	12	ASSRGDGNYGYT
TRBV19	TRBJ1-2	11	ASSGTGGYGYT
TRBV5-1	TRBJ2-3	12	ASSFPPGTDTQY
TRBV28	TRBJ2-3	11	ASSLRSGNTQY
TRBV10-3	TRBJ1-2	12	AISDSQANYGYT
TRBV30	TRBJ1-3	11	AWRFSSGNTIY
TRBV29-1	TRBJ2-5	11	SVGQGRRETQY
TRBV4-3	TRBJ1-2	12	ASSQDHGSYGYT
TRBV5-6	TRBJ2-7	13	ASSLNSGGHYEQY
TRBV5-1	TRBJ1-3	14	ASSPGHSSSGNTIY
TRBV5-4	TRBJ2-2	15	ASSRIGLAGVTGELF
TRBV2	TRBJ2-6	14	ASSEIWGSGANVLT
TRBV7-2	TRBJ2-7	13	ASSTAGGPTYEQY
TRBV6-5	TRBJ2-1	13	ASSSGLAVYNEQF
TRBV7-2	TRBJ2-1	14	ASSLAGSGGYNEQF
TRBV7-7	TRBJ2-5	14	ASSLGTLTPQETQY
TRBV7-9	TRBJ2-1	12	ASSLAGQGNEQF
TRBV9	TRBJ2-7	12	ASSVGQGVYEQY
TRBV7-2	TRBJ2-1	10	ASSFLSNEQF
TRBV7-3	TRBJ2-2	15	ASSLIAGGRNTGELF
TRBV11-2	TRBJ2-7	15	ASSSYRRDRGHNEQY
TRBV30	TRBJ2-4	11	AWRAVAKNIQY
TRBV5-1	TRBJ1-2	11	ASSLAGAPGYT
TRBV10-2	TRBJ1-4	12	ASRLPPRGEKLF
TRBV7-9	TRBJ2-4	15	ASSLATGTGAKNIQY
TRBV7-2	TRBJ1-2	11	ASCDLINYGYT
TRBV29-1	TRBJ1-2	13	SVPPGQGVGGGYT
TRBV11-2	TRBJ1-5	12	ASSLGRANQPQH
TRBV6-5	TRBJ1-5	11	ASRGQNVGPQH
TRBV6-1	TRBJ1-1	11	ASSKTGNTEAF
TRBV9	TRBJ2-2	13	ASSVGSANTGELF
TRBV5-1	TRBJ2-5	13	ASSPSGTLKETQY
TRBV18	TRBJ2-1	11	ASSRSGYNEQF
TRBV2	TRBJ1-1	11	ASNDGKNTEAF
TRBV28	TRBJ2-5	10	ASSLQGLGQY
TRBV6-5	TRBJ1-2	12	ASSPGTGGYGYT
TRBV27	TRBJ2-7	15	ASSSRTSGAYSYEQY
TRBV5-4	TRBJ2-7	11	ASSPDRQGEQY
TRBV18	TRBJ1-1	11	ASSPGKDTEAF